These 11 T cell receptor beta chains were sequenced from one sample in a study of cytomegalovirus exposure and HLA in healthy donors (dated by TCRdb to the late 2010s). The library relied on the immunoSEQ multiplex PCR assay. For the multiplex PCR, a mixture combining 60 forward primers for TCR Vbeta segments and 13 reverse primers for TCR Jbeta segments was used. TCRdb took this table from immuneACCESS and kept in-frame rearrangements with V and J called. Such tables lack part of the clones; where checked against another copy, unresolved V genes explain under half of the gap, and the rest is unexplained. Across this sample there are about 100,000 clones, with approximately 71% seen only once. The ten largest clones take up about a sixth of the sample. The specimen sequenced was PBMCs. The receptors were gathered from a woman aged 18-29 years in good health and CMV-seropositive.

This clone was seen only a few times. J is TRBJ2-1 and V is TRBV7-2; a possible D gene is TRBD2 (5 bases). Trimming stripped 3 bases from V and 5 bases from J, with 11 bases between. Germline V CDR1 and CDR2: SGHTA, FQGNSA. The CDR3 is made up of 14 amino acids. The CDR3 sequence: CASSLRDMDNEQFF. In DNA, the CDR3 is TGTGCCAGCAGCTTGAGGGATATGGACAATGAGCAGTTCTTC.

The chain links TRBV18 to TRBJ1-4; TRBD1 agrees at 8 bases. Germline CDR1 reads KGHSH; CDR2 reads LQKENI. The CDR3 is 14 residues long. V lost 2 bases to trimming and J lost 5 bases; unmatched junction nucleotides: 1. The CDR3 protein is CASSPRTGNEKLFF. CDR3 DNA: TGTGCCAGCTCACCAAGGACAGGGAATGAAAAACTGTTTTTT.

The chain recombines TRBV4-3 with TRBJ2-1; 11 nucleotides line up with TRBD2. CDR1 and CDR2 from the germline V gene are LGHNA and YSLEER. The CDR3 contains 18 residues. V gave up 3 bases and J gave up 5 bases; unmatched junction bases: 12. CDR3 protein: CASSQDPGSGRVHNEQFF. The CDR3 nucleotides are TGCGCCAGCAGCCAGGACCCCGGTAGCGGGAGGGTCCACAATGAGCAGTTCTTC.

V gene TRBV11-1 combines with J gene TRBJ1-1; 8 bases map to TRBD1. Losses at the gene ends were 2 bases for V and 7 bases for J; bases not matched to a gene: 6. This CDR3 is 14 amino acids long. Germline loops: CDR1 SGHAT, CDR2 FQDESV (reference sequence). The CDR3, as DNA: TGTGCCAGCAGCTTACAGCAGGGGGCGCATGAAGCTTTCTTT. Protein sequence: CASSLQQGAHEAFF.

This chain joins TRBV28 and TRBJ2-7, with 13 bases fitting TRBD2. Germline V gives CDR1 MDHEN, CDR2 SYDVKM. This CDR3 is built from 17 residues. V trimming: 4 bases; J trimming: 2 bases; junction bases outside the gene matches: 8. The CDR3, as DNA: TGTGCCAGCAGTTGGCCCCGGACTAGCGGGAGTACCTACGAGCAGTACTTC. Translated, it gives CASSWPRTSGSTYEQYF.

The chain links TRBV5-1 to TRBJ1-4, with D maybe TRBD1 (5 bases). The V end was cut by 4 bases, the J end by 0 bases, with 13 bases between. This CDR3 is built from 16 residues. Germline V lookup: CDR1 SGHRS, CDR2 YFSETQ. The CDR3 loop reads CASSADSLATNEKLFF. CDR3 DNA sequence: TGCGCCAGCAGCGCCGACAGCTTAGCAACTAATGAAAAACTGTTTTTT.

This clone has a handful of counts. The rearrangement uses TRBV7-3 and TRBJ2-5; tentatively, D is TRBD1 (6 bases). V was clipped by 5 bases and J by 9 bases, with 13 bases between them. Per germline, CDR1 SGHTA and CDR2 FQGTGA. CDR3 length: 12 amino acids. The CDR3 nucleotides are TGTGCCAGCAGCCCACTAGGGGGAGCCCAGTACTTC. Translated: CASSPLGGAQYF.

The chain has TRBV5-1 and TRBJ1-2; TRBD1 is a possible D gene (5 bases). The V gene lost 0 bases and the J gene lost 5 bases, with 14 bases spanning the gap. Looked up from germline, CDR1 is SGHRS and CDR2 is YFSETQ. This CDR3 has 15 residues. The CDR3 region is CASSLALGLEYGYTF. CDR3 nucleotide sequence: TGCGCCAGCAGCTTGGCCTTGGGGCTTGAATATGGCTACACCTTC. Complete variable domain (other parts from reference TRBV5-1 and TRBJ1-2): KAGVTQTPRYLIKTRGQQVTLSCSPISGHRSVSWYQQTPGQGLQFLFEYFSETQRNKGNFPGRFSGRQFSNSRSEMNVSTLELGDSALYLCASSLALGLEYGYTFGSGTRLTVV.

This chain joins TRBV4-3 and TRBJ1-1; D is uncertain. This CDR3 has 13 amino acids. CDR1 is LGHNA, CDR2 YSLEER, per germline. V was shortened by 0 bases and J by 5 bases, with 7 bases between the two germline ends. The CDR3 reads CASSQDSQTEAFF. CDR3 in DNA: TGCGCCAGCAGCCAAGATAGCCAGACTGAAGCTTTCTTT.

This chain links TRBV9 with TRBJ2-1; TRBD2 is a possible D gene (6 bases). Per the germline V gene, CDR1 is SGDLS and CDR2 is YYNGEE. The CDR3 length is 14 residues. Trimming stripped 3 bases from V and 12 bases from J, with 19 bases between. The CDR3 loop reads CASSAGTHSVGQFF. The DNA for the CDR3 is TGTGCCAGCAGCGCCGGGACTCACTCGGTCGGGCAGTTCTTC.

The chain couples TRBV4-2 to TRBJ2-2; 12 bases line up with TRBD2. This CDR3 spans 17 amino acids. Germline CDR1 and CDR2: LGHNA and YNFKEQ. V lost 0 bases and J lost 1; bases outside the gene matches: 0. The chain's CDR3 is CASSQETSGGNTGELFF. CDR3 bases: TGTGCCAGCAGCCAAGAGACTAGCGGGGGGAACACCGGGGAGCTGTTTTTT.